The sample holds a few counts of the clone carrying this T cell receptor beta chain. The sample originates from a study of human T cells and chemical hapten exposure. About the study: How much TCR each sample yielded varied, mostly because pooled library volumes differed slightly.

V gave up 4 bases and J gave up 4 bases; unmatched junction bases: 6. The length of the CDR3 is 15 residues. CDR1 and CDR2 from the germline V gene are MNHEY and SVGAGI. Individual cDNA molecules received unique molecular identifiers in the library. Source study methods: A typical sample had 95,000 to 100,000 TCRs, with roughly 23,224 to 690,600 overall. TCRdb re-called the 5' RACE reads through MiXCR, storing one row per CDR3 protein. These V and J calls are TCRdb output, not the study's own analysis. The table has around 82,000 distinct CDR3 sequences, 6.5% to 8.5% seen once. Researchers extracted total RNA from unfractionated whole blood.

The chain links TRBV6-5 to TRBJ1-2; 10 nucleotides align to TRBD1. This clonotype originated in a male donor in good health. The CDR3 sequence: CASSSPGQGIYGYTF. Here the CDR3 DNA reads TGTGCCAGCAGTTCCCCGGGACAGGGGATCTATGGCTACACCTTC.